A selection of T cell receptor beta chains follows, all from one sample in a study of technical replicates of blood from a few donors. Profiled with immunoSEQ multiplex PCR; TCRdb holds only in-frame clones, not every one. The sample carries about 73,000 clones, approximately 93% recorded once. The sequenced material came from T cells isolated from PBMCs. Receptor source: a human donor in good health. The CDR3 runs from the conserved cysteine through the conserved F or W. D genes are given only for firm matches. Part of the rows lack a size; the others show once, few, many or a class for expanded clones.

V gene: TRBV25-1; D gene: .; CDR3 length: 14; clone size: .; J gene: TRBJ2-5; CDR3 DNA: TGTGCCAGCAGTGACCCCGGAGAGCAAGAGACCCAGTACTTC; CDR3 protein: CASSDPGEQETQYF
V gene: TRBV7-8; D gene: TRBD2; CDR3 length: 17; clone size: .; J gene: TRBJ2-7; CDR3 DNA: TGTGCCAGCAGCCACGGGACTAGCGGGGACGACCTCTACGAGCAGTACTTC; CDR3 protein: CASSHGTSGDDLYEQYF
V gene: TRBV7-6; D gene: .; CDR3 length: 14; clone size: .; J gene: TRBJ2-5; CDR3 DNA: TGTGCCAGCAGCCCATCCTTGGCAGTTCGGACCCAGTACTTC; CDR3 protein: CASSPSLAVRTQYF
V gene: TRBV7-9; D gene: .; CDR3 length: 15; clone size: .; J gene: TRBJ1-2; CDR3 DNA: TGTGCCAGCAGCCCTAGGGGGGGCAGCGGCTATGGCTACACCTTC; CDR3 protein: CASSPRGGSGYGYTF
V gene: TRBV18; D gene: .; CDR3 length: 17; clone size: .; J gene: TRBJ2-7; CDR3 DNA: TGTGCCAGCTCACCACGTCAACAGACCCTCTCAAAATACGAGCAGTACTTC; CDR3 protein: CASSPRQQTLSKYEQYF
V gene: TRBV7-3; D gene: .; CDR3 length: 13; clone size: .; J gene: TRBJ2-5; CDR3 DNA: TGTGCCAGCAGCTTAGGTTCCGGTGAGACCCAGTACTTC; CDR3 protein: CASSLGSGETQYF
V gene: TRBV9; D gene: .; CDR3 length: 14; clone size: .; J gene: TRBJ1-1; CDR3 DNA: TGTGCCAGCAGCGTAGCTCGGGTAAACACTGAAGCTTTCTTT; CDR3 protein: CASSVARVNTEAFF
V gene: TRBV4-2; D gene: .; CDR3 length: 15; clone size: once; J gene: TRBJ2-7; CDR3 DNA: TGTGCCAGCAGCGAGGTAGCGATTACGAGCTACGAGCAGTACTTC; CDR3 protein: CASSEVAITSYEQYF
V gene: TRBV10-1; D gene: TRBD2; CDR3 length: 16; clone size: .; J gene: TRBJ2-3; CDR3 DNA: TGCGCCAGCAGTGAAGATAGCGGGCTCGGCACAGATACGCAGTATTTT; CDR3 protein: CASSEDSGLGTDTQYF
V gene: TRBV9; D gene: TRBD1; CDR3 length: 15; clone size: .; J gene: TRBJ1-3; CDR3 DNA: TGTGCCAGCAGGCCAGTACAGGGGTATGGAAACACCATATATTTT; CDR3 protein: CASRPVQGYGNTIYF
V gene: TRBV6-5; D gene: .; CDR3 length: 13; clone size: .; J gene: TRBJ1-5; CDR3 DNA: TGTGCCAGCAGTTACTCGCGGGGTCAGCCCCAGCATTTT; CDR3 protein: CASSYSRGQPQHF
V gene: TRBV5-6; D gene: TRBD2; CDR3 length: 16; clone size: .; J gene: TRBJ2-5; CDR3 DNA: TGTGCCAGCAGCTTGGGACTGCGGGAGGTAGCTGAGACCCAGTACTTC; CDR3 protein: CASSLGLREVAETQYF
V gene: TRBV27; D gene: TRBD2; CDR3 length: 14; clone size: .; J gene: TRBJ2-7; CDR3 DNA: TGTGCCAGCAGCGGACTAGACCTCTCCTACGAGCAGTACTTC; CDR3 protein: CASSGLDLSYEQYF
V gene: TRBV11-1; D gene: TRBD1; CDR3 length: 13; clone size: once; J gene: TRBJ1-1; CDR3 DNA: TGTGCCAGCAGCTCACAGGGGTCCGACAAGGCTTTCTTT; CDR3 protein: CASSSQGSDKAFF
V gene: TRBV6-1; D gene: .; CDR3 length: 15; clone size: .; J gene: TRBJ1-2; CDR3 DNA: TGTGCCAGTTCTCAGTCCCGGACAGCTAACTATGGCTACACCTTC; CDR3 protein: CASSQSRTANYGYTF
V gene: TRBV11-2; D gene: TRBD2; CDR3 length: 14; clone size: once; J gene: TRBJ2-1; CDR3 DNA: TGTGCCAGCGCGACGGGAGGCTCCTACAATGAGCAGTTCTTC; CDR3 protein: CASATGGSYNEQFF
V gene: TRBV6-6; D gene: .; CDR3 length: 13; clone size: .; J gene: TRBJ1-3; CDR3 DNA: TGTGCCAGCAGTCGAGGATCTGGAAACACCATATATTTT; CDR3 protein: CASSRGSGNTIYF
V gene: TRBV6-5; D gene: TRBD1; CDR3 length: 14; clone size: .; J gene: TRBJ1-4; CDR3 DNA: TGTGCCAGCAGATCAGGGGGCCCTAATGAAAAACTGTTTTTT; CDR3 protein: CASRSGGPNEKLFF
V gene: TRBV28; D gene: .; CDR3 length: 14; clone size: .; J gene: TRBJ2-7; CDR3 DNA: TGTGCCAGCAGTTCCCCTGGGACTTCCTACGAGCAGTACTTC; CDR3 protein: CASSSPGTSYEQYF
V gene: TRBV30; D gene: TRBD1; CDR3 length: 13; clone size: .; J gene: TRBJ1-2; CDR3 DNA: TGTGCCTGGAGAGACAGGGCAGGCTATGGCTACACCTTC; CDR3 protein: CAWRDRAGYGYTF
V gene: TRBV10-3; D gene: TRBD2; CDR3 length: 15; clone size: few; J gene: TRBJ2-1; CDR3 DNA: TGTGCCATCAGCTCCCCGGGGGGAGGAAGTAATGAGCAGTTCTTC; CDR3 protein: CAISSPGGGSNEQFF
V gene: TRBV5-4; D gene: TRBD1; CDR3 length: 15; clone size: .; J gene: TRBJ2-7; CDR3 DNA: TGTGCCAGCAGATCCGGGACAGGGGGCCCCTACGAGCAGTACTTC; CDR3 protein: CASRSGTGGPYEQYF
V gene: TRBV28; D gene: TRBD1; CDR3 length: 13; clone size: .; J gene: TRBJ2-7; CDR3 DNA: TGTGCCAGCAGTGGGACAGGATACTACGAGCAGTACTTC; CDR3 protein: CASSGTGYYEQYF
V gene: TRBV28; D gene: TRBD2; CDR3 length: 12; clone size: .; J gene: TRBJ2-1; CDR3 DNA: TGTGCCGGGGCGGGGGGCTACAATGAGCAGTTCTTC; CDR3 protein: CAGAGGYNEQFF
V gene: TRBV5-1; D gene: TRBD1; CDR3 length: 14; clone size: .; J gene: TRBJ2-3; CDR3 DNA: TGCGCCAGCAGCCGGGGACAGGGAGGAGATACGCAGTATTTT; CDR3 protein: CASSRGQGGDTQYF
V gene: TRBV21-1; D gene: .; CDR3 length: 14; clone size: .; J gene: TRBJ2-7; CDR3 DNA: TGTGCCAGCAGCAAAGGAGTGTCCCCCTACGAGCAGTACTTC; CDR3 protein: CASSKGVSPYEQYF
V gene: TRBV15; D gene: TRBD2; CDR3 length: 12; clone size: .; J gene: TRBJ2-7; CDR3 DNA: TGTGCCACCACGACTAGCGGCTACGAGCAGTACTTC; CDR3 protein: CATTTSGYEQYF
V gene: TRBV10-2; D gene: .; CDR3 length: 12; clone size: .; J gene: TRBJ1-2; CDR3 DNA: TGCGCCAGCAGTGACGGAGGGAGAGGCTACACCTTC; CDR3 protein: CASSDGGRGYTF